This is a list of T cell receptor beta chains from one sample in a study of metastatic and nonmetastatic thyroid tumors. Through MiXCR, TCRdb re-clonotyped the PCR reads. The sample yields approximately 44,000 clones, more than 20% seen once. Sequencing was done on a sample of tumor tissue. The receptors were gathered from a female donor with papillary thyroid cancer or a benign thyroid nodule (not recorded which). Some clones in this sample may be carry-over from other donors' samples. Each CDR3 is given with its conserved first and last residue. Fields, in order: clone size, D gene, V gene, J gene, CDR3 protein, CDR3 DNA. D genes are given only for firm matches. A clone size is listed for some rows: how often the clone was seen (once, few, many), or a class if it is expanded.

abundance: .; d_gene: .; v_gene: TRBV6-1; j_gene: TRBJ2-7; CDR3aa: CASSEANSLYEQYF; CDR3nt: TGTGCCAGCAGTGAAGCGAATAGCCTCTACGAGCAGTACTTC
abundance: few; d_gene: TRBD2; v_gene: TRBV6-4; j_gene: TRBJ2-2; CDR3aa: CASSDSREGTLELFF; CDR3nt: TGTGCCAGCAGTGACTCGCGGGAGGGCACCTTGGAGCTGTTTTTT
abundance: .; d_gene: .; v_gene: TRBV6-1; j_gene: TRBJ1-1; CDR3aa: CAGRVQGNTEAFF; CDR3nt: TGTGCCGGCAGGGTACAGGGTAACACTGAAGCCTTCTTT
abundance: .; d_gene: TRBD1; v_gene: TRBV11-1; j_gene: TRBJ2-1; CDR3aa: CASSLRGGSSSSYNEQFF; CDR3nt: TGTGCCAGCAGCCTCAGAGGGGGCAGCTCCAGCTCCTACAATGAGCAGTTCTTC
abundance: many; d_gene: .; v_gene: TRBV4-1; j_gene: TRBJ2-6; CDR3aa: CASSQDGGAGSGANVLTF; CDR3nt: TGCGCCAGCAGCCAAGATGGGGGCGCGGGGTCTGGGGCCAACGTCCTGACTTTC
abundance: many; d_gene: .; v_gene: TRBV20-1; j_gene: TRBJ2-7; CDR3aa: CSARATRSYEQYF; CDR3nt: TGCAGTGCTAGAGCCACCAGAAGCTACGAGCAGTACTTC
abundance: few; d_gene: .; v_gene: TRBV5-1; j_gene: TRBJ1-1; CDR3aa: CASSLVNSWNTEAFF; CDR3nt: TGCGCCAGCAGCTTGGTAAACTCATGGAACACTGAAGCTTTCTTT
abundance: .; d_gene: .; v_gene: TRBV18; j_gene: TRBJ2-1; CDR3aa: CASSPWGSEQFF; CDR3nt: TGTGCCAGCTCACCATGGGGAAGTGAGCAGTTCTTC
abundance: .; d_gene: TRBD1; v_gene: TRBV19; j_gene: TRBJ2-5; CDR3aa: CASSIVAQGETQYF; CDR3nt: TGTGCCAGTAGTATAGTAGCACAGGGGGAGACCCAGTACTTC
abundance: .; d_gene: .; v_gene: TRBV6-1; j_gene: TRBJ1-2; CDR3aa: CASSEASGGGGYTF; CDR3nt: TGTGCCAGCAGTGAAGCCTCGGGTGGCGGTGGCTACACCTTC
abundance: many; d_gene: .; v_gene: TRBV6-4; j_gene: TRBJ2-7; CDR3aa: CASSDSWRGNCEQYF; CDR3nt: TGTGCCAGCAGTGACTCGTGGAGGGGGAATTGCGAGCAGTACTTC
abundance: few; d_gene: .; v_gene: TRBV28; j_gene: TRBJ2-7; CDR3aa: CASSLQVIYERYF; CDR3nt: TGTGCCAGCAGCCTACAGGTTATCTACGAGCGGTACTTC
abundance: few; d_gene: .; v_gene: TRBV12-3/TRBV12-4; j_gene: TRBJ2-3; CDR3aa: CASRGDKPTDTQYF; CDR3nt: TGTGCCAGCAGGGGGGACAAGCCGACGGATACGCAGTATTTT
abundance: .; d_gene: TRBD1; v_gene: TRBV2; j_gene: TRBJ2-7; CDR3aa: CASGDRVGREEQYF; CDR3nt: TGTGCCAGCGGGGACAGGGTAGGGAGGGAAGAGCAGTACTTC
abundance: .; d_gene: .; v_gene: TRBV11-2; j_gene: TRBJ2-7; CDR3aa: CASSPDSSSYEQYF; CDR3nt: TGTGCCAGCAGCCCTGACAGTAGCTCCTACGAGCAGTACTTC
abundance: many; d_gene: .; v_gene: TRBV20-1; j_gene: TRBJ2-1; CDR3aa: CSARDPAITYNEQFF; CDR3nt: TGCAGTGCTAGAGATCCGGCTATCACCTACAATGAGCAGTTCTTC
abundance: few; d_gene: TRBD1; v_gene: TRBV2; j_gene: TRBJ1-1; CDR3aa: CASNQGAPMDTEAFF; CDR3nt: TGTGCCAGCAACCAGGGGGCGCCGATGGACACTGAAGCTTTCTTT
abundance: many; d_gene: TRBD2; v_gene: TRBV11-3; j_gene: TRBJ2-3; CDR3aa: CASSLLAGGTDTQYF; CDR3nt: TGTGCCAGCAGCTTACTAGCGGGGGGCACAGATACGCAGTATTTT
abundance: many; d_gene: TRBD1; v_gene: TRBV20-1; j_gene: TRBJ1-1; CDR3aa: CSASRGYTEAFF; CDR3nt: TGCAGTGCTAGCAGGGGGTACACTGAAGCTTTCTTT
abundance: .; d_gene: TRBD2; v_gene: TRBV7-2; j_gene: TRBJ2-1; CDR3aa: CASFSAGGDNEQFF; CDR3nt: TGTGCCAGCTTTTCGGCGGGAGGGGACAATGAGCAGTTCTTC
abundance: many; d_gene: TRBD2; v_gene: TRBV7-9; j_gene: TRBJ2-1; CDR3aa: CASSKTQREGLDEQFF; CDR3nt: TGTGCCAGCAGCAAGACCCAGCGGGAGGGCCTTGATGAGCAGTTCTTC
abundance: .; d_gene: .; v_gene: TRBV10-3; j_gene: TRBJ2-7; CDR3aa: CATSEFSGPVHEQYF; CDR3nt: TGTGCCACCAGTGAGTTTTCCGGGCCCGTCCACGAGCAGTACTTC
abundance: many; d_gene: .; v_gene: TRBV28; j_gene: TRBJ2-7; CDR3aa: CASSLASHTYEQYF; CDR3nt: TGTGCCAGCAGTTTAGCATCTCACACCTACGAGCAGTACTTC
abundance: many; d_gene: .; v_gene: TRBV20-1; j_gene: TRBJ2-1; CDR3aa: CSALDRRAYNEQFF; CDR3nt: TGCAGTGCCCTGGACAGGAGGGCATACAATGAGCAGTTCTTC
abundance: few; d_gene: .; v_gene: TRBV6-1; j_gene: TRBJ2-7; CDR3aa: CASRRDSSYEQYF; CDR3nt: TGTGCCAGCAGAAGAGACAGCTCCTACGAGCAGTACTTC